This T cell receptor (beta chain) was sequenced in a study of T cell responses to AZD1222 COVID-19 vaccine. Study-level findings and limits: Only a handful of AZD1222 recipients, six or seven in all, had baseline seropositivity. Possibly, clonal diversity was underestimated; donors were largely white British and included more females. Two AZD1222 administrations were followed by greater Spike-specific TCR breadth and depth. The study found vaccine-associated CD4 TCRs spanning spike, dominant at 160-218 and 743-854.

Generated by immunoSEQ multiplex PCR, the TCRdb table keeps only in-frame clones and is missing some. The sample has roughly 70,000 clones, roughly 78% seen once. The CDR3 has 14 residues. Trimming cost V 3 bases and J 7 bases; bases outside gene matches: 7. The germline V gene encodes CDR1 KGHSH and CDR2 LQKENI. Worth noting for this clone: Antigen specificity is unknown.

The chain combines TRBV18 with TRBJ1-2; TRBD1 matches at 8 bases. The receptor was isolated from an adult in good health. Sequencing was performed on peripheral blood, taken on day 0 of MenACWY control vaccination. CDR3 region: CASSPGQVFSGYTF. CDR3 DNA sequence: TGTGCCAGCTCACCGGGACAGGTTTTTTCTGGCTACACCTTC.